One and the same sample provided the 8 T cell receptor beta chains below, sequenced in a study of blood T cells in healthy people across ages. With a J-beta primer mix and a sample-barcoded 5' primer, a second PCR ran about 7 to 12 cycles. A single record per CDR3 protein comes from TCRdb applying MiXCR to the 5' RACE reads. Among around 900,000 distinct CDR3 sequences listed, around 54% were seen once. Sequenced material: blood. The receptor source for this set is a woman between 55 and 75 years old in good health.

The chain carries TRBV7-8 and TRBJ2-3, with TRBD2 identical over 11 bases. J lost 5 bases, V lost 5 bases, and 3 bases had no gene match. This CDR3 is built from 14 residues. The germline CDR1 and CDR2 sequences are SGHVS and FQNEAQ. CDR3 region: CASSNGLAGDTQYF. CDR3 DNA sequence: TGTGCCAGCAGCAACGGACTAGCGGGAGATACGCAGTATTTT.

This clonotype turned up a few times. The genes are TRBV20-1 and TRBJ2-7; 13 bases line up with TRBD2. Germline CDR1 DFQATT, CDR2 SNEGSKA (reference sequence). The CDR3 spans 15 residues. V dropped 6 bases and J dropped 0; count of bases not matched to a gene: 5. The CDR3 DNA follows: TGCAGTGCAAGGGGACTAGCGGGGATCTCCTACGAGCAGTACTTC. This translates into CSARGLAGISYEQYF.

This clonotype was found a few times. The chain recombines TRBV27 with TRBJ2-1, with TRBD2 matching 7 bases. The assigned J gene may be wrong: the sequence end matches TRBJ2-7 better. Germline V gene lookup returns CDR1 MNHEY and CDR2 SMNVEV (reference sequence). This CDR3 has 19 residues. The CDR3 nucleotides read TGTGCCAGCAGCCTAGTCTCGGGGAGGGCCGGGGGGACCTACAATGAGCAGTACTTC. This sequence encodes CASSLVSGRAGGTYNEQYF.

The V and J genes are TRBV6-2 or TRBV6-3 and TRBJ1-1, with D possibly TRBD1 on 5 matching bases. Trimming removed 4 bases at V and 0 bases at J, with 18 bases between. The CDR3 loop spans 17 amino acids. The germline V gene has CDR1 MNHEY and CDR2 SVGEGT. CDR3 residues: CASSSLPDSFMNTEAFF. CDR3 in DNA: TGTGCCAGCAGTTCCCTCCCCGACAGTTTCATGAACACTGAAGCTTTCTTT.

V is TRBV7-2 and J is TRBJ2-1, with 15 bases identical to TRBD2. The length of the CDR3 is 17 residues. The junction had 8 bases not matched to a gene; V was cut back by 4 bases and J by 7 bases. CDR1 and CDR2 from the germline V gene are SGHTA and FQGNSA. CDR3 sequence: CASSSPGLAGGLNEQFF. CDR3 DNA sequence: TGTGCCAGCAGCTCCCCAGGACTAGCGGGAGGGTTAAATGAGCAGTTCTTC.

The V call is TRBV28, the J call TRBJ1-1, with unresolved D. This CDR3 is built from 14 residues. The germline CDR1 and CDR2 sequences are MDHEN and SYDVKM. V lost 0 bases and J 5 bases, leaving 10 bases between the germline ends. CDR3 sequence reads: CASSLWRMGTEAFF. In DNA, the CDR3 is TGTGCCAGCAGTTTATGGAGGATGGGAACTGAAGCTTTCTTT. The complete variable domain, with remaining parts taken from reference TRBV28 and TRBJ1-1, reads DVKVTQSSRYLVKRTGEKVFLECVQDMDHENMFWYRQDPGLGLRLIYFSYDVKMKEKGDIPEGYSVSREKKERFSLILESASTNQTSMYLCASSLWRMGTEAFFGQGTRLTVV.

This clonotype was picked up one time. CDR3 DNA sequence: TGTGCCAGCAGCTCGGACGGAATTTCTGGAAACACCATATATTTT. Translation gives CASSSDGISGNTIYF. The J gene is TRBJ1-3, the V gene TRBV7-9; D not resolved. The CDR3 is 15 residues long. Looked up from germline, CDR1 is SEHNR and CDR2 is FQNEAQ (reference sequence). V dropped 4 bases and J dropped 1 base, with 11 bases sitting between them.

This clonotype was recorded a few times. The chain uses TRBV2 and TRBJ1-2; 7 bases are a match to TRBD1. The germline V gene encodes CDR1 SNHLY and CDR2 FYNNEI. This CDR3 is built from 14 residues. V lost 8 bases, J lost 2 bases, and 8 bases stayed unmatched. CDR3 in DNA: TGTGCCAGCCGAACAGGGGCGGGGAACTATGGCTACACCTTC. Its translation is CASRTGAGNYGYTF.